These 24 T cell receptor beta chains were all obtained from the same sample, sequenced in a study of identical twins. MiXCR, applied by TCRdb to the 5' RACE reads, yields one record per CDR3 protein. The repertoire holds 500,000 to 650,000 distinct CDR3 sequences, with about a fifth as singletons. Separately, the same data were catalogued under a study of yellow fever vaccine responses in identical twins.

The sequencing input was CD4+ T cells sorted from blood. The receptors were sampled from a young woman in good health.

The V and J genes are TRBV12-3 or TRBV12-4 and TRBJ2-2; D is uncertain. This CDR3 has 15 amino acids. Trimming shortened V by 2 bases and J by 4 bases, and 11 bases separated the two germline ends. CDR3 sequence: CASSLLPPSTGELFF. CDR3 in DNA: TGTGCCAGCAGTTTATTACCGCCGAGCACCGGGGAGCTGTTTTTT.

This clonotype was counted only a few times. V gene TRBV5-1 combines with J gene TRBJ2-7; 9 positions match TRBD1. The CDR3 contains 14 residues. The ends lost 4 bases at V and 3 bases at J; junction bases unmatched: 5. Germline V gene data show CDR1 as SGHRS and CDR2 as YFSETQ. CDR3 loop: CASSQGQGNYEQYF. CDR3 sequence (DNA): TGCGCCAGCAGCCAGGGACAGGGAAACTACGAGCAGTACTTC.

This clonotype came up a few times. CDR3 sequence: CASSFYYEQYV. DNA for the CDR3: TGTGCCAGCAGCTTCTACTACGAGCAGTACGTC. The gene calls are TRBV5-5 and TRBJ2-7; no clear D. V lost 2 bases and J lost 3, with 3 bases in between. This CDR3 is built from 11 residues. Germline assignment: CDR1 SGHKS and CDR2 YYEKEE (reference sequence).

This clonotype has a handful of counts. V is TRBV5-1 and J is TRBJ2-2; 9 bases map to TRBD1. The junction had 5 bases not matched to a gene; V was cut back by 4 bases and J by 1 base. CDR1 and CDR2 from the germline V gene are SGHRS and YFSETQ. The CDR3 spans 16 residues. CDR3 sequence: CASSVPGQGNTGELFF. CDR3 coding DNA: TGCGCCAGCAGCGTACCGGGACAGGGGAACACCGGGGAGCTGTTTTTT. The variable domain in full, with the rest retrieved from reference TRBV5-1 and TRBJ2-2, is KAGVTQTPRYLIKTRGQQVTLSCSPISGHRSVSWYQQTPGQGLQFLFEYFSETQRNKGNFPGRFSGRQFSNSRSEMNVSTLELGDSALYLCASSVPGQGNTGELFFGEGSRLTVL.

The V gene is TRBV5-1, the J gene TRBJ2-2, with D uncertain. Trimming took 1 base from V and 3 from J, leaving 10 bases between them. CDR1 is SGHRS and CDR2 is YFSETQ in the germline V gene. CDR3 length: 15 amino acids. This chain's CDR3 is CASSLSADHTGELFF. The CDR3 DNA sequence: TGCGCCAGCAGCTTGTCGGCGGATCACACCGGGGAGCTGTTTTTT.

In nucleotides, the CDR3 is TGCGCCAGCAGCTGGGGACAGGGGGCCTACGAGCAGTACGTC. It encodes CASSWGQGAYEQYV. V is TRBV5-1 and J is TRBJ2-7, with 11 bases fitting TRBD1. CDR3 length equals 14 residues. V lost 3 bases and J lost 2; bases outside the gene matches: 1. CDR1 is SGHRS, CDR2 YFSETQ, per germline.

The chain couples TRBV12-3 or TRBV12-4 to TRBJ2-1; TRBD2 matches at 9 bases. The V and J ends lost 3 bases and 6 bases, in that order; junction bases with no gene match: 6. This CDR3 contains 15 residues. The CDR3 loop reads CASSLNLAGLNEQFF. CDR3 in DNA: TGTGCCAGCAGTTTGAATCTAGCGGGGCTCAATGAGCAGTTCTTC.

The table lists this clonotype with a few counts. The J gene is TRBJ2-7, the V gene TRBV5-1; 7 nucleotides align to TRBD2. V trimming: 6 bases; J trimming: 6 bases; junction bases outside the gene matches: 12. The V gene's germline CDR1 is SGHRS and CDR2 YFSETQ. This CDR3 is built from 14 residues. This chain's CDR3 is CASTQGGESAEQYF. The CDR3 nucleotides are TGCGCCAGCACCCAGGGAGGGGAATCGGCCGAGCAGTACTTC.

This clonotype was seen a few times. The chain couples TRBV27 to TRBJ2-7; TRBD1 agrees at 11 bases. V was clipped by 2 bases and J by 4 bases; unmatched bases: 4. Germline V gene sequence: CDR1 MNHEY, CDR2 SMNVEV (reference sequence). This CDR3 comprises 15 residues. CDR3 protein: CASSLKGTGGYEQYV. The CDR3 region has the DNA TGTGCCAGCAGTTTAAAGGGGACAGGGGGATACGAGCAGTACGTC.

This clonotype was picked up a small number of times. This rearrangement joins TRBV28 to TRBJ2-5, with D perhaps matching TRBD1 (5 bases). V gave up 5 bases and J gave up 1 base, with 11 bases separating them. The CDR3 covers 14 residues. Germline V lookup: CDR1 MDHEN, CDR2 SYDVKM. CDR3 sequence (DNA): TGTGCCAGCAGTCCTGAAAGGGGCCAAGAGACCCAGTACTTC. Translated, it gives CASSPERGQETQYF. The complete variable domain, with remaining parts taken from reference TRBV28 and TRBJ2-5, reads DVKVTQSSRYLVKRTGEKVFLECVQDMDHENMFWYRQDPGLGLRLIYFSYDVKMKEKGDIPEGYSVSREKKERFSLILESASTNQTSMYLCASSPERGQETQYFGPGTRLLVL.

This clonotype was found a few times. V gene TRBV9 combines with J gene TRBJ2-3; 7 nucleotides agree with TRBD2. The CDR3 sequence is 14 residues long. Unmatched junction bases numbered 10, after V lost 6 bases and J lost 6 bases. CDR1 is SGDLS and CDR2 is YYNGEE in the germline V gene. The CDR3 here is CASTSGYSPDTQYF. The CDR3 bases are TGTGCCAGCACTAGCGGTTACTCTCCGGATACGCAGTATTTT.

V usage is TRBV12-3 or TRBV12-4 and J usage is TRBJ2-5; D unclear. V was cut by 3 bases and J by 5 bases, with 10 bases left in between. The CDR3 spans 13 residues. Here the CDR3 DNA reads TGTGCCAGCAGTTTGGGAACCATCGAGACCCAGTACTTC. This translates into CASSLGTIETQYF.

This clonotype turned up a few times. The CDR3 bases are TGCAGTGCTATGCAGGGAGGCGGGGAGCTGTTTTTT. This translates into CSAMQGGGELFF. The chain employs TRBV20-1 and TRBJ2-2; maybe TRBD2 (6 bases). The CDR3 consists of 12 residues. Trimming took 4 bases from V and 7 from J, leaving 10 bases between them. Germline V gene data show CDR1 as DFQATT and CDR2 as SNEGSKA (reference sequence).

This clonotype was seen only a few times. This chain connects TRBV5-1 to TRBJ1-6; unclear D gene. This CDR3 is 14 amino acids long. Germline CDR1 SGHRS, CDR2 YFSETQ. V dropped 1 base and J dropped 5 bases, with 7 bases sitting between them. CDR3 loop: CASSLSQDNSPLHF. Written as DNA, the CDR3 is TGCGCCAGCAGCTTGTCCCAGGATAATTCACCCCTCCACTTT.

The chain carries TRBV7-2 and TRBJ2-1, with D tentatively TRBD2 (6 bases). The CDR3 loop spans 16 amino acids. Germline loops: CDR1 SGHTA, CDR2 FQGNSA. Trimming removed 0 bases at V and 0 bases at J, with 9 bases between. CDR3 in DNA: TGTGCCAGCAGCTTAGCCCTGGGGGGCTCCTACAATGAGCAGTTCTTC. Its translation: CASSLALGGSYNEQFF.

The rearrangement joins TRBV12-3 or TRBV12-4 to TRBJ1-3, with TRBD1 identical over 7 bases. The CDR3 covers 14 residues. The trim removed 6 bases at V and 1 base at J, leaving 3 bases unmatched. CDR3 sequence (DNA): TGTGCCAGCAGAAAGGGGGCTTCTGGAAACACCATATATTTT. Translated, it gives CASRKGASGNTIYF.

V is TRBV29-1 and J is TRBJ2-7; unclear D gene. The CDR3 is 10 residues long. V shed 8 bases and J shed 7 bases, with 12 bases lying between them. Germline V lookup: CDR1 SQVTM, CDR2 ANQGSEA. This CDR3 is CSLKGGEQYF. CDR3 DNA sequence: TGCAGCCTGAAGGGTGGTGAGCAGTACTTC.

This clonotype was detected a few times. The rearrangement links TRBV3-1 to TRBJ1-1, with a tentative D call TRBD1 (5 bases). V lost 6 bases and J lost 4, with 18 bases in between. Germline CDR1 and CDR2: LGHDT and YNNKEL (reference sequence). The CDR3 sequence is 15 residues long. CDR3 nucleotide sequence: TGTGCCAGCAGTTCACAAGGCGGGGGTGGCACTGAAGCTTTCTTT. Residues: CASSSQGGGGTEAFF.

The chain carries TRBV2 and TRBJ1-5; D remains unclear. This CDR3 contains 12 residues. V gave up 6 bases and J gave up 7 bases, with 10 bases separating them. Per the germline V gene, CDR1 is SNHLY and CDR2 is FYNNEI. CDR3 in amino acids: CASSPAGQPQHF. In nucleotides, the CDR3 is TGTGCCAGCAGCCCCGCCGGGCAGCCCCAGCATTTT.

This clonotype has only a few counts. This sequence joins TRBV15 and TRBJ1-6, with 7 bases fitting TRBD1. CDR3 length equals 16 residues. V was pared by 0 bases and J by 10 bases, with 9 bases of the junction left unmatched. Germline lookup yields CDR1 LNHNV and CDR2 YYDKDF (reference sequence). Here the CDR3 DNA reads TGTGCCACCAGCAGAGATCCAGGGGGAGGAGGGTCACCCCTCCACTTT. This codes for CATSRDPGGGGSPLHF.

In this sample, this clonotype turned up a few times. The CDR3 DNA sequence: TGTGCCAGCAGCCCCTCAGCGGGAGGGCCCGGAGAGACCCAGTACTTC. Translating it yields CASSPSAGGPGETQYF. The chain is built from TRBV7-6 and TRBJ2-5; 10 bases align to TRBD2. V trimming: 5 bases; J trimming: 4 bases; junction bases outside the gene matches: 10. CDR1 SGHVS and CDR2 FNYEAQ come from the germline V gene. The length of the CDR3 is 16 residues. The complete variable domain, with remaining parts taken from reference TRBV7-6 and TRBJ2-5, reads GAGVSQSPRYKVTKRGQDVALRCDPISGHVSLYWYRQALGQGPEFLTYFNYEAQQDKSGLPNDRFSAERPEGSISTLTIQRTEQRDSAMYRCASSPSAGGPGETQYFGPGTRLLVL.

This clonotype occurred a few times. The rearrangement joins TRBV5-1 to TRBJ2-3, with D tentatively TRBD2 (6 bases). Germline CDR1 is SGHRS and CDR2 is YFSETQ. The CDR3 is 16 residues long. Trimming removed 0 bases from V and 3 bases from J, with 14 bases in between. CDR3 sequence reads: CASSLDLRGKTDTQYF. The CDR3 coding sequence is TGCGCCAGCAGCTTGGACTTACGGGGGAAGACAGATACGCAGTATTTT.

This clonotype was seen more than once but under ten times. This chain connects TRBV5-1 to TRBJ2-5; D perhaps matches TRBD1 (6 bases). CDR1 and CDR2 from the germline V gene are SGHRS and YFSETQ. Between the trimmed V and J ends, which lost 1 base and 2 bases, there was a span of 9 bases. CDR3 length: 14 amino acids. The CDR3 region is CASSLTGKQETQYF. The CDR3 DNA follows: TGCGCCAGCAGCTTGACAGGGAAACAAGAGACCCAGTACTTC.

The chain carries TRBV20-1 and TRBJ2-7; TRBD2 might be the D (6 bases). Deletions cut 7 bases from V and 2 bases from J, with 15 bases between. CDR3 size: 13 residues. The V gene's germline CDR1 is DFQATT and CDR2 SNEGSKA (reference sequence). The DNA for the CDR3 is TGCAGTGTATCCGGGAGTAAAACCTACGAGCAGTACTTC. It translates to CSVSGSKTYEQYF.